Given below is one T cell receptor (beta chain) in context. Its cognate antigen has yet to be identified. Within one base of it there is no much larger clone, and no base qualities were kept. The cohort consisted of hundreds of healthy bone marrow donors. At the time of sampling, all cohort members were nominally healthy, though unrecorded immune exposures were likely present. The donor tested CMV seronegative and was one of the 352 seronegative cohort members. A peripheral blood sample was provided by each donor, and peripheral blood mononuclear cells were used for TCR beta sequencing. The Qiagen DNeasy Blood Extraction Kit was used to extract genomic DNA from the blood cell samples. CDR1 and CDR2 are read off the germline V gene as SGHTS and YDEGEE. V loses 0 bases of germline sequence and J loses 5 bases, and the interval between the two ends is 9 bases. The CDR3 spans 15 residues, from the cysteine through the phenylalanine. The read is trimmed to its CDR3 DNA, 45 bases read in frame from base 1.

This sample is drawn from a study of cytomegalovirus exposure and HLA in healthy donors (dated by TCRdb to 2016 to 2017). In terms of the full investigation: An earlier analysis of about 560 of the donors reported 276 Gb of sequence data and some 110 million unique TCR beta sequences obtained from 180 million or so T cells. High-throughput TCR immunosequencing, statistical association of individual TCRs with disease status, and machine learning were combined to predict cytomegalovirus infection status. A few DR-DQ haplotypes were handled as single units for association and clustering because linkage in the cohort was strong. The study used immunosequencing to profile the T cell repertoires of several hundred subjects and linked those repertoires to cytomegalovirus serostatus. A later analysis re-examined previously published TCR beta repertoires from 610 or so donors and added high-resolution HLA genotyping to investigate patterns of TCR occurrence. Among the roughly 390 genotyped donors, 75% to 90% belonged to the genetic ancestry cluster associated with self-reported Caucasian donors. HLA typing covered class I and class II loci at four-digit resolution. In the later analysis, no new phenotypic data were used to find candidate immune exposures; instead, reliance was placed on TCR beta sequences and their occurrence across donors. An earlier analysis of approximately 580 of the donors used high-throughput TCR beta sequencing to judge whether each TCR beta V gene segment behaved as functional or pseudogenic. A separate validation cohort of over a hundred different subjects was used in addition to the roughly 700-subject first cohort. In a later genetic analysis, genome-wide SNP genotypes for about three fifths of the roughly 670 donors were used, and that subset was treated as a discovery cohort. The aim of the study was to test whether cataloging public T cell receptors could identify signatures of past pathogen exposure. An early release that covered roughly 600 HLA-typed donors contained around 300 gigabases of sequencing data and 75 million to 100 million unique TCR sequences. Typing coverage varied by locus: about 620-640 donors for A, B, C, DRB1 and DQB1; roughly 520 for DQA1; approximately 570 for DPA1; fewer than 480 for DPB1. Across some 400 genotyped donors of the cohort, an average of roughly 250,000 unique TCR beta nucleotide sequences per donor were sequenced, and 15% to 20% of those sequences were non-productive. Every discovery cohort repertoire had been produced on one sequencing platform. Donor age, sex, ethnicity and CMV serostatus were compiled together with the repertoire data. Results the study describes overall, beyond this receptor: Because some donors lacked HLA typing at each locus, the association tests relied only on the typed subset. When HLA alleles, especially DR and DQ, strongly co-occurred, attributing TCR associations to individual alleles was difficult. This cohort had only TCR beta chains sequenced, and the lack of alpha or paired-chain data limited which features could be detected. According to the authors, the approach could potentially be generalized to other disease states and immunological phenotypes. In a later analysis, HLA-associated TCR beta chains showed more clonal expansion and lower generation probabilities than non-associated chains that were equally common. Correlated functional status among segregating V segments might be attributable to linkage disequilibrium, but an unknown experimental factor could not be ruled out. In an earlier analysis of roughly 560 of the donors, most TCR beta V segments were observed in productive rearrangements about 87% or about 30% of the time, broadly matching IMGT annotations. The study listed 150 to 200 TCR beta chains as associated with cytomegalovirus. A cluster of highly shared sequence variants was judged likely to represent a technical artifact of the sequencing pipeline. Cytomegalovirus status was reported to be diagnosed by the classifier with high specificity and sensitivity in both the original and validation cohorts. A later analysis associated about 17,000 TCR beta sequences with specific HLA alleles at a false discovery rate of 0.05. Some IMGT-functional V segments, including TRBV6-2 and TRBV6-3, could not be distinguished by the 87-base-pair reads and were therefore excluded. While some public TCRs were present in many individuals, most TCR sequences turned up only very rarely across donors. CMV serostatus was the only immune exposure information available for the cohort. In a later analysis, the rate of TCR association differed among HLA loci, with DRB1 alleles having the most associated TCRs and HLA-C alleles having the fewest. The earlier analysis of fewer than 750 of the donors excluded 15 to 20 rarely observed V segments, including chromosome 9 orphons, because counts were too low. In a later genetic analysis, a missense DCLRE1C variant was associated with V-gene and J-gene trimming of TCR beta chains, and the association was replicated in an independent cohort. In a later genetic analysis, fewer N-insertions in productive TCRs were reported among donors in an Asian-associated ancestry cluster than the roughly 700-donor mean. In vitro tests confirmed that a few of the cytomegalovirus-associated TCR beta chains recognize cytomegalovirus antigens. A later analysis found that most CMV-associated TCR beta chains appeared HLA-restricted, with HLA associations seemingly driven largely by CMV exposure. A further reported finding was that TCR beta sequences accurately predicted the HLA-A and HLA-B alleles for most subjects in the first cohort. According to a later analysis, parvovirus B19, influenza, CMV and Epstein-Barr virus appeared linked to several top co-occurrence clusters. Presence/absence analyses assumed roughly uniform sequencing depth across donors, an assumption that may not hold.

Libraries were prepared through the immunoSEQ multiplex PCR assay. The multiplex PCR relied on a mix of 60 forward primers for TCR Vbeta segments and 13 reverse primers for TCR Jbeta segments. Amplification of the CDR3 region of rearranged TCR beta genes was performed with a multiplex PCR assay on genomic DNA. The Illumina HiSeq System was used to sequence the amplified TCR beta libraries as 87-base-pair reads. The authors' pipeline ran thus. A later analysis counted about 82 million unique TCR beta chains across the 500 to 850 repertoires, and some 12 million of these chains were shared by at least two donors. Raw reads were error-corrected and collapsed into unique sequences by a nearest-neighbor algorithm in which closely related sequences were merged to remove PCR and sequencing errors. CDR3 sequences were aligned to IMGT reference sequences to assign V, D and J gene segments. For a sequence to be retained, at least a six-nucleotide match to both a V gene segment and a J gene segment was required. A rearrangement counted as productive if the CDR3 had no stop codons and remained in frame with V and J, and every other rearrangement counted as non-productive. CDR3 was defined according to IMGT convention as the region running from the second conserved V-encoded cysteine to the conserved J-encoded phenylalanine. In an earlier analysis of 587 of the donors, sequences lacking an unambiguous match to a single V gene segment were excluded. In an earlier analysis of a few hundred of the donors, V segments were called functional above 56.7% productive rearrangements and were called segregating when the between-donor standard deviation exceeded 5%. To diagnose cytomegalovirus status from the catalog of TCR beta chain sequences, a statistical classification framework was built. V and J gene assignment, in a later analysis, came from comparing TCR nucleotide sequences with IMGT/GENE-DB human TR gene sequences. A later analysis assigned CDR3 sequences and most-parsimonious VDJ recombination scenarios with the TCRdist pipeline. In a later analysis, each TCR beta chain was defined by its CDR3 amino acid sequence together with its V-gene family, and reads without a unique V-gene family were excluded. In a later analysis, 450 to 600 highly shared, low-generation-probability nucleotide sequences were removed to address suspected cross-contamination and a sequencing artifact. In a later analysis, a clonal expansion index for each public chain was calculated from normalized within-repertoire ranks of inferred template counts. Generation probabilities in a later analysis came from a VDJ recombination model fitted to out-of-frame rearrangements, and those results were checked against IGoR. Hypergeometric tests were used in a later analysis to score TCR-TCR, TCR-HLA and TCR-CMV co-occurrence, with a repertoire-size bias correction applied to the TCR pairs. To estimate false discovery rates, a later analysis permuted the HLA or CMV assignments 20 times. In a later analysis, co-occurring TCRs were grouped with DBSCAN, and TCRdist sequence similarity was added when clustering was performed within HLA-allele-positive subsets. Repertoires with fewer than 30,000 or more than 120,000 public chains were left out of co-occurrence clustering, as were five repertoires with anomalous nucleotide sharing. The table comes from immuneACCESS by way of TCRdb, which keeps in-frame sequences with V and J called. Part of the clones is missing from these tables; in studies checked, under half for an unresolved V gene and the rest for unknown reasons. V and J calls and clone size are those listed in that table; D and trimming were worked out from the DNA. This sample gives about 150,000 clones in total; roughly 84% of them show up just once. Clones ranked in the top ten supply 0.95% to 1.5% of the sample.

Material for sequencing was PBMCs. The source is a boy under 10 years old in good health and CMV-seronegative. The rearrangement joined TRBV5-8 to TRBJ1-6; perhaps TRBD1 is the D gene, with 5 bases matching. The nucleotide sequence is TGTGCCAGCAGCTTGGGATTACAGGATAATTCACCCCTCCACTTT. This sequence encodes CASSLGLQDNSPLHF.